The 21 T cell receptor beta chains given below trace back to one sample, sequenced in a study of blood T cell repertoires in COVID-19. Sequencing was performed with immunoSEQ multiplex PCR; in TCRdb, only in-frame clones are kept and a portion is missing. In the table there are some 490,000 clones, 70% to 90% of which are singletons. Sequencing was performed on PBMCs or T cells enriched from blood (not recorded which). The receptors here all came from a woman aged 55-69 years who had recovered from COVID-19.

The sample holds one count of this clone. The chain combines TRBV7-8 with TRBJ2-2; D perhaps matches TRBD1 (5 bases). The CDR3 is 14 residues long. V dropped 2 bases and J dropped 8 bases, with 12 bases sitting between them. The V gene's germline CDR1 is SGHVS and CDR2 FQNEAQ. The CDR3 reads CASSLRDRGGELFF. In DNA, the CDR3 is TGTGCCAGCAGCTTAAGGGATAGGGGAGGGGAGCTGTTTTTT.

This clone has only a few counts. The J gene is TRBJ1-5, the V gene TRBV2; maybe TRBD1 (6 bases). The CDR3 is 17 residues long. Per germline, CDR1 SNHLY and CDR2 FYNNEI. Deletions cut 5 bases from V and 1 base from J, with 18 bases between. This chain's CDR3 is CASSLQGAGKSNQPQHF. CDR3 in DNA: TGTGCCAGCAGTTTACAGGGAGCGGGAAAAAGCAATCAGCCCCAGCATTTT.

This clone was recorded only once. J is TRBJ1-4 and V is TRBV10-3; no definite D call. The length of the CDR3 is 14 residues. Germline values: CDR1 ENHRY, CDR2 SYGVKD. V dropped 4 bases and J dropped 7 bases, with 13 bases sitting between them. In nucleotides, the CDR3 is TGTGCCATCAGTGGGGCGGGGTATGGTGAAAAACTGTTTTTT. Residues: CAISGAGYGEKLFF.

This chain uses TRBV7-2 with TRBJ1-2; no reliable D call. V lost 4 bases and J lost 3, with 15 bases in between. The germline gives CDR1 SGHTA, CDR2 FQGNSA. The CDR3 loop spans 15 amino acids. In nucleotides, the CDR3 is TGTGCCAGCAGCTCGACGTTCCGGCAGGACTATGGCTACACCTTC. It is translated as CASSSTFRQDYGYTF.

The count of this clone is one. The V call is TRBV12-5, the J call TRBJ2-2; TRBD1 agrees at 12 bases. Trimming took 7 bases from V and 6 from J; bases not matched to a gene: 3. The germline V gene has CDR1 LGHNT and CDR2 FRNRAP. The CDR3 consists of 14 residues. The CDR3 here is CASAGTGGPGELFF. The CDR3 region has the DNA TGTGCTAGTGCCGGGACAGGGGGCCCCGGGGAGCTGTTTTTT.

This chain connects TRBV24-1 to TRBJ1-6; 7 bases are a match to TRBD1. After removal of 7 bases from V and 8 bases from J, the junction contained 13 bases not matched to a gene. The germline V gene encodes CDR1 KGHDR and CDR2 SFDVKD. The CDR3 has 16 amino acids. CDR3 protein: CATSNSRTGQDSPLHF. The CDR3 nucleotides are TGTGCCACCAGCAACTCGAGGACAGGCCAAGATTCACCCCTCCACTTT.

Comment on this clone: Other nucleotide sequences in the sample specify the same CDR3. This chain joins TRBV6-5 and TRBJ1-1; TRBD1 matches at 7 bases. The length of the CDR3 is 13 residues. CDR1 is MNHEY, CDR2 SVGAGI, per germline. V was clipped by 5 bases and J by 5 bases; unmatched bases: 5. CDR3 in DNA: TGTGCCAGCAGTCGACAGGGAGGTACTGAAGCTTTCTTT. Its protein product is CASSRQGGTEAFF.

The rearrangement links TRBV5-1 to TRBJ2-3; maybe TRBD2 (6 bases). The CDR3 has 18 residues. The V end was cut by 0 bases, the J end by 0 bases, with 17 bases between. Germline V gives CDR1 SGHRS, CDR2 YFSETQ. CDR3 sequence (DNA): TGCGCCAGCAGCTTGGCCGAGCGAGGCGGGGCCAGCACAGATACGCAGTATTTT. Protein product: CASSLAERGGASTDTQYF.

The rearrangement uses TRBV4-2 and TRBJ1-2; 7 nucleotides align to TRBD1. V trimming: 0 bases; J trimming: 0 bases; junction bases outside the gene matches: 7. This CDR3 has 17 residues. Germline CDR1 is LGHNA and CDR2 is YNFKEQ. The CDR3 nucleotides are TGTGCCAGCAGCCAAGATATCGGGACAGCAGCTAACTATGGCTACACCTTC. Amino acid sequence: CASSQDIGTAANYGYTF.

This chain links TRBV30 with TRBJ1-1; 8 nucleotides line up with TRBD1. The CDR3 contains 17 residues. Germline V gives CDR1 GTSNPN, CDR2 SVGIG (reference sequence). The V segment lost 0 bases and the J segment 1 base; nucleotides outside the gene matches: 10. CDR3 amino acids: CAWSVRGTGRWNTEAFF. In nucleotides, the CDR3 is TGTGCCTGGAGTGTACGGGGGACAGGAAGATGGAACACTGAAGCTTTCTTT.

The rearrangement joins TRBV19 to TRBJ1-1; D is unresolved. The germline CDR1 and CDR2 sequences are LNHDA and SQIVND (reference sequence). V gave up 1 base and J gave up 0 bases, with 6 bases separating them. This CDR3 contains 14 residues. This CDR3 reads CASSIGGVNTEAFF. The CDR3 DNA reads TGTGCCAGTAGTATAGGCGGGGTGAACACTGAAGCTTTCTTT.

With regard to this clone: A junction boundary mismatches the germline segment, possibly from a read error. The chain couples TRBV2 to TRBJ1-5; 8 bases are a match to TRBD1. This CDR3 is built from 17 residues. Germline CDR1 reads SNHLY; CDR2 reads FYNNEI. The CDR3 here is CASSEGQGLNSNQPQHF. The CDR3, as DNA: TGTGCCAGCAGCGAAGGACAGGGCCTTAATAGCAATCAGCCCCAGCATTTT.

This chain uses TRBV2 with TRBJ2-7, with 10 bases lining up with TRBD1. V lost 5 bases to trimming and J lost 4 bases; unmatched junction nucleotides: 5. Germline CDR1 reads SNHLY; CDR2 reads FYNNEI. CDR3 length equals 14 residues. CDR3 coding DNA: TGTGCCAGCAGTAGTCCGGGACAGGGGTACGAGCAGTACTTC. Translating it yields CASSSPGQGYEQYF.

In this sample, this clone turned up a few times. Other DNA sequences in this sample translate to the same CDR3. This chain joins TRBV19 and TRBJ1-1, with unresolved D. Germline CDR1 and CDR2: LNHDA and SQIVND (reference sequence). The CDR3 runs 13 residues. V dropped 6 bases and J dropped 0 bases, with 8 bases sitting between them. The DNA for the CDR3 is TGTGCCAGTAGGAGAGGCATGAACACTGAAGCTTTCTTT. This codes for CASRRGMNTEAFF.

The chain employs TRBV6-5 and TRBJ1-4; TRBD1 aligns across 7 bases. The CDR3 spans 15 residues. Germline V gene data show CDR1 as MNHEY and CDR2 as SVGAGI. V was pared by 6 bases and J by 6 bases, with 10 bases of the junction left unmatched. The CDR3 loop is CASRSDRAYDEKLFF. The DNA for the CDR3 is TGTGCCAGCAGATCCGACAGGGCGTATGATGAAAAACTGTTTTTT.

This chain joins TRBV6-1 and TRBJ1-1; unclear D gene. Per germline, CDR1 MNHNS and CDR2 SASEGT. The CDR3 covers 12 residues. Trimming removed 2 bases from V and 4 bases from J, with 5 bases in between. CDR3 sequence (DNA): TGTGCCAGCAGTGAACTAGGCACTGAAGCTTTCTTT. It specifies CASSELGTEAFF.

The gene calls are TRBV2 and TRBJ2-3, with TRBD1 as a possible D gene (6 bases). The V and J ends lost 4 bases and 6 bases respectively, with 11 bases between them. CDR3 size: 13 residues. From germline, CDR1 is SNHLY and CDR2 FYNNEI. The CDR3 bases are TGTGCCAGCAGTGTCTACAGGGACGATACGCAGTATTTT. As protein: CASSVYRDDTQYF.

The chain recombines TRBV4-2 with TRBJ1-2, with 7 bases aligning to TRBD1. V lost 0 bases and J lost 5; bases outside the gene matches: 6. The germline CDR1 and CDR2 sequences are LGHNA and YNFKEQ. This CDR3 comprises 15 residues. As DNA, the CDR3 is TGTGCCAGCAGCCAAGATGGACCAGGGGGATATGGCTACACCTTC. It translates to CASSQDGPGGYGYTF.

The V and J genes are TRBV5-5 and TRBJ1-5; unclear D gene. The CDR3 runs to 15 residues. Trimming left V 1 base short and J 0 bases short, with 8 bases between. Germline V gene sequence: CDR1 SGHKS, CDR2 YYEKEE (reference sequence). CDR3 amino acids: CASSLSPNSNQPQHF. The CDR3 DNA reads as TGTGCCAGCAGCTTGAGCCCAAATAGCAATCAGCCCCAGCATTTT.

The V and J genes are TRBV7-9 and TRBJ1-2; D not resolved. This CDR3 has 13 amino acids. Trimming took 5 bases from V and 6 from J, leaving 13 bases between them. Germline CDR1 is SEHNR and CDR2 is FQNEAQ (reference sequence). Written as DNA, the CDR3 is TGTGCCAGCAGCCCCCTTGCGGGGAATGGCTACACCTTC. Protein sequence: CASSPLAGNGYTF.

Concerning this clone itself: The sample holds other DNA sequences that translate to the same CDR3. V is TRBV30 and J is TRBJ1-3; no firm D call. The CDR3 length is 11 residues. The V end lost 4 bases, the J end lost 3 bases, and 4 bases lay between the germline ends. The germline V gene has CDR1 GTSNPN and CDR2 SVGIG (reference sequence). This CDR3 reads CAWTVGNTIYF. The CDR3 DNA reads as TGTGCCTGGACGGTTGGAAACACCATATATTTT.